These 30 T cell receptor beta chains originate from one sample sequenced in a study of blood T cell repertoires in COVID-19. The method was immunoSEQ multiplex PCR; TCRdb's version includes in-frame clones alone and lacks a portion of them. Of under 250,000 clones listed, roughly 86% are singletons. The sequenced material came from peripheral blood. The receptor set was obtained from a woman between 50 and 59 years old with active or convalescent COVID-19.

J is TRBJ1-4 and V is TRBV19; weak D call: TRBD1 (6 bases). Germline lookup yields CDR1 LNHDA and CDR2 SQIVND (reference sequence). The CDR3 contains 15 residues. V lost 8 bases and J lost 0, with 13 bases in between. The CDR3 coding sequence is TGTGCCAGTTCTCGGGACACTTCAACTAATGAAAAACTGTTTTTT. It specifies CASSRDTSTNEKLFF.

V usage is TRBV11-2 and J usage is TRBJ2-7; D is undetermined. This CDR3 has 10 amino acids. V was clipped by 2 bases and J by 9 bases, with 5 bases between them. Germline assignment: CDR1 SGHAT and CDR2 FQNNGV. CDR3 residues: CASSLIAQYF. DNA of the CDR3: TGTGCCAGCAGCTTAATAGCGCAGTACTTC.

The chain has TRBV28 and TRBJ2-1, with D perhaps TRBD1 (5 bases). Germline CDR1 MDHEN, CDR2 SYDVKM. The CDR3 consists of 13 residues. V lost 3 bases and J lost 4, with 7 bases in between. The CDR3 sequence: CASSFTGYNEQFF. CDR3 nucleotide sequence: TGTGCCAGCAGTTTTACAGGATACAATGAGCAGTTCTTC.

This clone was seen a single time. The chain carries TRBV5-1 and TRBJ1-2, with TRBD1 matching 9 bases. The trim removed 2 bases at V and 0 bases at J, leaving 2 bases unmatched. The germline CDR1 and CDR2 sequences are SGHRS and YFSETQ. This CDR3 is 15 amino acids long. The CDR3 DNA reads TGCGCCAGCAGCTTCGGGACAGGGCCTAACTATGGCTACACCTTC. This codes for CASSFGTGPNYGYTF.

The rearrangement uses TRBV28 and TRBJ1-2, with D uncertain. Trimming stripped 1 base from V and 4 bases from J, with 7 bases between. The CDR3 length is 13 residues. Germline CDR1 MDHEN, CDR2 SYDVKM. CDR3 amino acids: CASSLSGSYGYTF. The DNA of the CDR3 is TGTGCCAGCAGTTTATCGGGTAGCTATGGCTACACCTTC.

Written as DNA, the CDR3 is TGTGCCAGCAGTTCGAGCGGAGGACGGGCCAAAAACATTCAGTACTTC. It specifies CASSSSGGRAKNIQYF. V and J are TRBV7-2 and TRBJ2-4, with a possible D match to TRBD2 (5 bases). The CDR3 extends over 16 amino acids. The V gene's germline CDR1 is SGHTA and CDR2 FQGNSA. V was clipped by 6 bases and J by 1 base, with 16 bases between them.

This clone was counted only a few times. J is TRBJ1-2 and V is TRBV28, with 9 nucleotides matching TRBD1. J was trimmed by 4 bases and V by 5 bases; bases with no gene match: 2. In germline, CDR1 is MDHEN, CDR2 SYDVKM. The CDR3 extends over 13 amino acids. CDR3 in DNA: TGTGCCAGCAGTCCGGACAGGGGCTATGGCTACACCTTC. Protein: CASSPDRGYGYTF.

CDR3 loop: CASSLRGQDIQYF. In nucleotides, the CDR3 is TGTGCCAGCAGCTTGAGGGGGCAAGACATTCAGTACTTC. This sequence joins TRBV5-4 and TRBJ2-4, with 7 bases identical to TRBD1. Germline values: CDR1 SGHNT, CDR2 YYREEE (reference sequence). The CDR3 is 13 residues long. V lost 1 base to trimming and J lost 8 bases; unmatched junction nucleotides: 3.

This rearrangement joins TRBV5-1 to TRBJ2-2; D is ambiguous. The CDR3 runs to 15 residues. Germline V gives CDR1 SGHRS, CDR2 YFSETQ. The V end lost 0 bases, the J end lost 5 bases, and 11 bases lay between the germline ends. CDR3 in DNA: TGCGCCAGCAGCTTGGGCTTGACTGCGACCGGGGAGCTGTTTTTT. Amino acid sequence: CASSLGLTATGELFF.

This chain connects TRBV24-1 to TRBJ2-1, with D perhaps TRBD1 (5 bases). The CDR3 has 15 amino acids. Trimming removed 5 bases from V and 4 bases from J, with 14 bases in between. CDR1 is KGHDR, CDR2 SFDVKD, per germline. The CDR3 DNA reads TGTGCCACCAGTGGAATAGGGGCCCCTTACAATGAGCAGTTCTTC. Protein: CATSGIGAPYNEQFF.

Note on this clone: Additional DNA sequences in this sample encode the identical CDR3. The chain uses TRBV6-5 and TRBJ1-2, with D possibly TRBD1 on 6 matching bases. CDR1 is MNHEY and CDR2 is SVGAGI in the germline V gene. The CDR3 is 13 residues long. Trimming pared 2 bases from V and 4 bases from J, leaving 8 bases between. The CDR3 DNA follows: TGTGCCAGCAGTTACAGGGGGGGCTATGGCTACACCTTC. Protein: CASSYRGGYGYTF.

The J gene is TRBJ1-3, the V gene TRBV5-1, with D tentatively TRBD1 (5 bases). CDR1 SGHRS and CDR2 YFSETQ come from the germline V gene. There are 15 residues in the CDR3. V lost 4 bases and J 2 bases, leaving 13 bases between the germline ends. The CDR3 is CASSLRPGAGNTIYF. The DNA for the CDR3 is TGCGCCAGCAGCCTTCGGCCGGGGGCTGGAAACACCATATATTTT.

This clone was counted once. The chain uses TRBV9 and TRBJ2-2, with 8 bases lining up with TRBD1. The CDR3 has 16 residues. CDR1 and CDR2 (germline): SGDLS, YYNGEE. The V gene end was trimmed by 3 bases and the J gene end by 4 bases; junction bases not matched to a gene: 8. This CDR3 is CASSAVDRGSTGELFF. CDR3 nucleotide sequence: TGTGCCAGCAGCGCAGTAGACAGGGGATCCACCGGGGAGCTGTTTTTT.

The chain recombines TRBV3-1 (or the pseudogene TRBV3-2) with TRBJ1-6; the D gene is possibly TRBD1 (6 bases). V lost 1 base and J lost 7, with 14 bases in between. The germline V gene has CDR1 LGHDT and CDR2 YNNKEL (reference sequence). The CDR3 runs to 16 residues. The CDR3 here is CASSQVGTIRNSPLHF. Written as DNA, the CDR3 is TGTGCCAGCAGCCAAGTCGGGACAATTCGGAATTCACCCCTCCACTTT.

The rearrangement joins TRBV10-3 to TRBJ1-1, with 8 bases lining up with TRBD1. The germline CDR1 and CDR2 sequences are ENHRY and SYGVKD. V dropped 6 bases and J dropped 0; count of bases not matched to a gene: 3. This CDR3 region has 14 residues. CDR3 sequence: CAIRTGDLNTEAFF. The CDR3 DNA follows: TGTGCCATCAGGACAGGGGACTTGAACACTGAAGCTTTCTTT.

For the CDR3, the DNA is TGTGCCAGCAGCCCCGGACAGACGGGCTACACCTTC. Its translation is CASSPGQTGYTF. The chain links TRBV3-1 (or the pseudogene TRBV3-2) to TRBJ1-2; weak D call: TRBD1 (6 bases). This CDR3 spans 12 amino acids. The V end lost 4 bases, the J end lost 8 bases, and 11 bases lay between the germline ends. The germline gives CDR1 LGHDT, CDR2 YNNKEL (reference sequence).

The chain combines TRBV7-9 with TRBJ1-5; TRBD1 agrees at 10 bases. The CDR3 spans 15 residues. J was trimmed by 5 bases and V by 5 bases; bases with no gene match: 6. Germline V CDR1 and CDR2: SEHNR, FQNEAQ (reference sequence). CDR3 region: CASSPTDRGDQPQHF. The CDR3 DNA follows: TGTGCCAGCAGCCCCACGGACAGGGGGGATCAGCCCCAGCATTTT.

This CDR3 is CASSYSGHGTLYGYTF. In nucleotides, the CDR3 is TGTGCCAGCAGTTACTCCGGACACGGAACTCTCTATGGCTACACCTTC. V and J are TRBV6-5 and TRBJ1-2, with a possible D match to TRBD1 (5 bases). Germline CDR1 is MNHEY and CDR2 is SVGAGI. V gave up 0 bases and J gave up 4 bases, with 15 bases separating them. This CDR3 has 16 amino acids.

This chain connects TRBV2 to TRBJ2-7; the match to TRBD2 covers 11 bases. The CDR3 has 13 residues. CDR1 and CDR2 (germline): SNHLY, FYNNEI. Trimming removed 8 bases from V and 0 bases from J; junction bases left unmatched: 0. DNA for the CDR3: TGTGCCAGCGGGACTAGCGGCTCCTACGAGCAGTACGTC. Translating it yields CASGTSGSYEQYV.

The V call is TRBV11-2, the J call TRBJ2-3; maybe TRBD2 (5 bases). This CDR3 is 14 amino acids long. Trimming cost V 1 base and J 0 bases, with 5 bases left between them. CDR1 is SGHAT, CDR2 FQNNGV, per germline. The CDR3: CASSLGTSTDTQYF. The DNA for the CDR3 is TGTGCCAGCAGCTTAGGGACTAGCACAGATACGCAGTATTTT. The whole variable domain, remainder taken from reference TRBV11-2 and TRBJ2-3, is EAGVAQSPRYKIIEKRQSVAFWCNPISGHATLYWYQQILGQGPKLLIQFQNNGVVDDSQLPKDRFSAERLKGVDSTLKIQPAKLEDSAVYLCASSLGTSTDTQYFGPGTRLTVL.

This clone is a singleton in its sample. CDR3 loop: CASSALESDTQYF. The CDR3 nucleotides are TGTGCCAGCAGTGCACTAGAGTCCGATACGCAGTATTTT. This chain joins TRBV6-4 and TRBJ2-3, with D perhaps TRBD2 (5 bases). Trimming took off 4 bases at V and 6 bases at J, with 11 bases between the two ends. CDR1 MRHNA and CDR2 SNTAGT come from the germline V gene. The CDR3 totals 13 residues.

The chain carries TRBV4-2 and TRBJ2-3, with D perhaps TRBD2 (5 bases). Trimming took off 0 bases at V and 1 base at J, with 11 bases between the two ends. The CDR3 is 16 amino acids. CDR1 LGHNA and CDR2 YNFKEQ come from the germline V gene. The CDR3 region is CASSQDKSSGTDTQYF. In DNA, the CDR3 is TGTGCCAGCAGCCAAGATAAAAGTAGCGGCACAGATACGCAGTATTTT.

CDR3 nucleotides: TGCGCCAGCAGTTGGACGGCCCCAGGGGAGCCCCAGCATTTT. Translated: CASSWTAPGEPQHF. The rearrangement joins TRBV10-2 to TRBJ1-5; the D gene is possibly TRBD1 (6 bases). The ends were cut back, 5 bases at V and 8 bases at J, with 16 bases in the middle. The germline V gene has CDR1 WSHSY and CDR2 SAAADI. CDR3 length: 14 residues.

The chain uses TRBV7-7 and TRBJ2-7; maybe TRBD1 (6 bases). Germline V gene lookup returns CDR1 SSHAT and CDR2 FNYEAQ (reference sequence). The V end was cut by 0 bases, the J end by 4 bases, with 7 bases between. This CDR3 region has 13 residues. CDR3 sequence reads: CASSLAQGYEQYF. CDR3 sequence (DNA): TGTGCCAGCAGCTTAGCACAGGGTTACGAGCAGTACTTC.

This clone was observed a few times. This chain links TRBV5-1 with TRBJ2-7; maybe TRBD1 (5 bases). The length of the CDR3 is 14 residues. With 0 bases removed from V and 1 base from J, the gap between germline ends came to 8 bases. From germline, CDR1 is SGHRS and CDR2 YFSETQ. The CDR3 protein is CASSLDDRSYEQYF. The DNA of the CDR3 is TGCGCCAGCAGCTTGGATGACAGATCCTACGAGCAGTACTTC.

The rearrangement joins TRBV29-1 to TRBJ1-5; 8 bases are a match to TRBD1. Trimming cost V 4 bases and J 6 bases; bases outside gene matches: 5. The germline CDR1 and CDR2 sequences are SQVTM and ANQGSEA. There are 13 residues in the CDR3. The CDR3 spells CSVGTGLTQPQHF. The CDR3 nucleotides read TGCAGCGTTGGGACAGGGCTAACTCAGCCCCAGCATTTT.

This clone showed up many times. The rearrangement joins TRBV29-1 to TRBJ1-6; 8 bases align to TRBD1. The CDR3 covers 14 residues. Per germline, CDR1 SQVTM and CDR2 ANQGSEA. The J segment lost 10 bases and the V segment lost 7 bases, leaving 12 bases of the junction unmatched. As DNA, the CDR3 is TGCAGCGCTAAAGGACAGGGCTTGTTGTCACCCCTCCACTTT. Amino acids: CSAKGQGLLSPLHF.

The V gene is TRBV24-1, the J gene TRBJ2-3; possibly TRBD1 for D (5 bases). Germline V gene sequence: CDR1 KGHDR, CDR2 SFDVKD. The CDR3 is 16 amino acids. V lost 9 bases to trimming and J lost 5 bases, with 23 bases between them. The CDR3 here is CATAQATLGAKDTQYF. The CDR3 coding sequence is TGTGCCACCGCACAGGCCACGTTAGGGGCCAAAGATACGCAGTATTTT.

The genes are TRBV18 and TRBJ2-3, with 8 bases fitting TRBD2. The germline gives CDR1 KGHSH, CDR2 LQKENI. This CDR3 has 15 residues. V was clipped by 6 bases and J by 4 bases; unmatched bases: 9. The CDR3 DNA sequence: TGTGCCAGCTCGCGAACCAGCGGGAGCGCAGATACGCAGTATTTT. This codes for CASSRTSGSADTQYF.

The J gene is TRBJ2-1, the V gene TRBV3-1 (or the pseudogene TRBV3-2), with a possible D match to TRBD1 (5 bases). CDR1 is LGHDT, CDR2 YNNKEL, per germline (reference sequence). The CDR3 contains 16 residues. V was pared by 4 bases and J by 5 bases, with 18 bases between. This chain's CDR3 is CASSPLGTLGDNEQFF. The DNA of the CDR3 is TGTGCCAGCAGCCCTCTTGGCACCTTAGGGGACAATGAGCAGTTCTTC.